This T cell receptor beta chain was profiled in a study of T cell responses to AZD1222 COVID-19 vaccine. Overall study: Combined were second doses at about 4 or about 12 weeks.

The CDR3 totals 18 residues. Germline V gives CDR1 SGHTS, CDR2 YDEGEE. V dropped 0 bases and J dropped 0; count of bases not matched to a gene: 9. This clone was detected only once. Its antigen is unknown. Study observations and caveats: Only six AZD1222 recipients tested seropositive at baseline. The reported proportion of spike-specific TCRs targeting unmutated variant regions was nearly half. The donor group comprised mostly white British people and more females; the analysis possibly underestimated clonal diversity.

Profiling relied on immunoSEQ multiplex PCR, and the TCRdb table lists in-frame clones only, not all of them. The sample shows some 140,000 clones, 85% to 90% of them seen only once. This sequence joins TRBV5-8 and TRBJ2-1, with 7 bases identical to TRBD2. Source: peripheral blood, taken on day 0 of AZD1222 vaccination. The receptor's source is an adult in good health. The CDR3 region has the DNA TGTGCCAGCAGCTTGGTCTGGCTAACTAGCGTCTCCTACAATGAGCAGTTCTTC. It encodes CASSLVWLTSVSYNEQFF.